Listed below are T cell receptor beta chains from one sample, sequenced in a study of T cell responses to AZD1222 COVID-19 vaccine. Measured with immunoSEQ multiplex PCR; TCRdb has only the in-frame clones, and not every one. The sample includes more than 85,000 clones, 84% of them seen just once. The sample here was peripheral blood, taken on day 0 of AZD1222 vaccination. These TCRs come from an adult in good health. Both conserved end residues are trimmed from each CDR3. Clone size is given for some rows only: seen once, a few or many times, or a class if the clone is expanded.

CDR3aa	v_gene	j_gene	abundance	len
ASSADRAQETQY	TRBV7-2	TRBJ2-5	.	12
ASSLATGAYHNSPLH	TRBV7-2	TRBJ1-6	once	15
SVEGNTEAF	TRBV29-1	TRBJ1-1	.	9
ASSRVAGELF	TRBV27	TRBJ2-2	.	10
ASSLEPNTEAF	TRBV5-1	TRBJ1-1	.	11
ASTPQGYGYT	TRBV12-3/TRBV12-4	TRBJ1-2	few	10
ASSRYTSGAHNEQF	TRBV4-3	TRBJ2-1	.	14
ASSPRLAGSTGELF	TRBV7-9	TRBJ2-2	.	14
ASSPWDRREAF	TRBV12-3/TRBV12-4	TRBJ1-1	.	11
ASSLRMGASGNTIY	TRBV3-1/TRBV3-2	TRBJ1-3	.	14
ASSDVDRVFDGYT	TRBV6-6	TRBJ1-2	.	13
ASSLAVGVRHTEAF	TRBV7-8	TRBJ1-1	.	14
ASGGVNTEAF	TRBV6-5	TRBJ1-1	.	10
ASSGAGTGGSTGELF	TRBV23-1	TRBJ2-2	.	15
ASSRTSGDPYEQY	TRBV11-2	TRBJ2-7	.	13
ASSKGLGNTGELF	TRBV11-3	TRBJ2-2	once	13
ASSQIGQIEAF	TRBV14	TRBJ1-1	.	11
ASSPGQGVQETQY	TRBV7-3	TRBJ2-5	.	13
ASSLTGNYGYT	TRBV12-3/TRBV12-4	TRBJ1-2	.	11
ASSLNEGLQETQY	TRBV7-9	TRBJ2-5	.	13
ASSLEGFYTEAF	TRBV7-2	TRBJ1-1	.	12
ASSTGGGNEQF	TRBV2	TRBJ2-1	.	11
ASSDRGNYGYT	TRBV19	TRBJ1-2	.	11
ASSTIATGRNSPLH	TRBV19	TRBJ1-6	.	14
ASSPRGESNQPQH	TRBV11-3	TRBJ1-5	.	13
SARQRDSYT	TRBV20-1	TRBJ1-2	.	9